The clone carrying this T cell receptor beta chain was recorded a few times. Its target is unknown. This specimen comes from a study of radiotherapy plus CTLA-4 blockade in lung cancer. Across the study: Patients showed objective responses in 15% to 20% of cases, and disease control was achieved by roughly 30%.

The CDR3 is 13 residues long. The V end lost 5 bases, the J end lost 7 bases, and 14 bases lay between the germline ends. Per germline, CDR1 SGHTA and CDR2 FQGTGA. TCRdb's table, derived via immunoSEQ multiplex PCR, lists solely in-frame clones and lacks some. Of about 43,000 clones in the sample, about 70% were seen once. Regarding the study as a whole: Dynamics of early blood T cell clones, together with interferon-beta, were reportedly the best predictors of response. Researchers report tumor-derived TCR clones expanding in blood after radiotherapy plus ipilimumab.

Focal radiation and CTLA-4 blockade (ipilimumab) were tested in chemo-refractory metastatic non-small-cell lung cancer patients. The sequences come from peripheral blood, collected from a patient treated with radiotherapy plus ipilimumab. The chain employs TRBV7-3 and TRBJ1-2; no reliable D call. The source is a human donor with non-small cell lung cancer who had a partial response to radiotherapy plus ipilimumab. CDR3 in DNA: TGTGCCAGCAGCGCTACTCTAAGAGGTGGCTACACCTTC. Protein sequence: CASSATLRGGYTF.